This T cell receptor beta chain was sequenced in a study of T-cell memory formation after mild COVID-19. Study summary: Each donor largely had its own TCR clusters.

Overall study findings and caveats: Among clones peaking at day 37 in the second wave, SARS-CoV-2 specificity remained unconfirmed. Cross-reactive memory seemingly joined, as some responding clones were found in pre-infection memory.

There are a few counts of this clonotype. Its specificity is not known. Amplification by 5'RACE using constant-segment primers produced TCR alpha and TCR beta cDNA libraries that carried sample barcodes and UMIs. One entry per CDR3 protein results from TCRdb running MiXCR on the 5' RACE reads. The table lists about 560,000 distinct CDR3 sequences, about a sixth of them singletons. The CDR3 sequence is 16 residues long. V was shortened by 0 bases and J by 6 bases, with 16 bases between the two germline ends. Per the germline V gene, CDR1 is SGHRS and CDR2 is YFSETQ. The source is an adult woman who had mild COVID-19 (a few samples of this study predate the infection). Cell type and time point are not known. The sequencing sample was made of PBMCs or a T cell subset sorted from them (not recorded which). The chain links TRBV5-1 to TRBJ1-5; possible D gene TRBD1, 5 bases. CDR3 protein: CASSLVSPGGSQPQHF. The CDR3 DNA reads TGCGCCAGCAGCTTGGTCTCACCCGGGGGATCTCAGCCCCAGCATTTT.